Listed below are T cell receptor beta chains from one sample, sequenced in a study of technical replicates of blood from a few donors. The table came from immunoSEQ multiplex PCR; TCRdb's copy has only in-frame clones and leaves some out. The sample has about 94,000 clones; around 95% are singletons. Sequencing used T cells isolated from PBMCs. These receptors were obtained from a human donor in good health. The CDR3 runs from the conserved cysteine through the conserved F or W.

TRBJ1-4 TRBV4-1 CASSQGPSQGAREKLFF
TRBJ2-1 TRBV9 CASSVTSGRSNEQFF
TRBJ1-1 TRBV6-4 CASSEAGGSTEAFF
TRBJ1-3 TRBV11-2 CASRSTGGAEGNTIYF
TRBJ2-1 TRBV6-6 CASTASGRVYNEQFF
TRBJ2-3 TRBV6-1 CASSEEGRAQDTQYF
TRBJ2-1 TRBV5-3 CASIRVARQHSYNEQFF
TRBJ2-7 TRBV2 CASSVRGGVYNEQYF
TRBJ2-4 TRBV25-1 CASREPSGGGIQYF
TRBJ1-2 TRBV27 CASSTTNNYGYTF
TRBJ2-7 TRBV10-3 CAISESDRGSYEQYF
TRBJ2-1 TRBV29-1 CSVGISGRATEQFF
TRBJ2-7 TRBV6-5 CASSPGTVQYF
TRBJ2-7 TRBV28 CASSLIPGHREQYF
TRBJ2-1 TRBV7-3 CASSSQPTSANEQFF
TRBJ2-3 TRBV11-2 CASSLVAGDVTDTQYF
TRBJ2-1 TRBV18 CASSLAAIPGQYMIYNEQFF
TRBJ2-2 TRBV7-9 CASSPGLAVPGELFF
TRBJ1-5 TRBV6-5 CASSYVQGNQPQHF
TRBJ1-1 TRBV27 CASRRQVLNTEAFF
TRBJ1-2 TRBV7-9 CASSQTPGTDYGYTF
TRBJ2-7 TRBV27 CASRSGHTNYEQYF
TRBJ2-1 TRBV6-6 CASSQGGTSLPAQFF
TRBJ2-3 TRBV5-1 CASSLGLESTDTQYF
TRBJ2-3 TRBV5-4 CASSSPGGTDTQYF
TRBJ1-2 TRBV4-1 CASSQVGTGANYGYTF
TRBJ1-2 TRBV2 CASTDRVAANYGYTF
TRBJ2-7 TRBV7-2 CASSLAHGGYRTYEQYF
TRBJ2-7 TRBV18 CASSLQDSREQYF
TRBJ1-1 TRBV6-1 CAGEQGRSEAFF
TRBJ2-3 TRBV27 CASSSRTDTQYF
TRBJ1-5 TRBV27 CASSLMGGRPNQPQHF